The 5 T cell receptor beta chains reported below all come from one sample, sequenced in a study of blood T cells in healthy people across ages. Using a J-beta primer mix together with a sample-barcoded 5' primer, a second PCR was run for about 6 to 11 cycles. MiXCR was run by TCRdb on the 5' RACE reads, yielding one entry per CDR3 protein. The sample has hundreds of thousands of distinct CDR3 sequences; approximately 30% are singletons. What was sequenced was blood. All receptors come from a woman older than 75 in good health.

The sample holds a few counts of this clonotype. V gene TRBV6-1 combines with J gene TRBJ1-4, with D perhaps TRBD1 (6 bases). The V gene's germline CDR1 is MNHNS and CDR2 SASEGT. The CDR3 contains 19 residues. Trimming shortened V by 4 bases and J by 4 bases, and 25 bases separated the two germline ends. The CDR3 is CASSASRRQGTLSNEKLFF. The CDR3 region has the DNA TGTGCCAGCAGTGCCTCTCGACGGCAGGGGACCCTAAGTAATGAAAAACTGTTTTTT.

The chain recombines TRBV5-1 with TRBJ2-1, with 15 bases that match TRBD2. The germline V gene has CDR1 SGHRS and CDR2 YFSETQ. V lost 4 bases to trimming and J lost 6 bases; unmatched junction nucleotides: 11. This CDR3 has 18 amino acids. In nucleotides, the CDR3 is TGCGCCAGCAGCAGCCGGACTAGCGGGGGGGCCGCAGTCAATGAGCAGTTCTTC. It specifies CASSSRTSGGAAVNEQFF.

About this clonotype itself: One end of the junction varies from germline; a read error may be responsible. V usage is TRBV5-1 and J usage is TRBJ1-1; tentatively, D is TRBD1 (6 bases). The germline gives CDR1 SGHRS, CDR2 YFSETQ. The length of the CDR3 is 15 residues. Here the CDR3 reads CAGSSGSTGNTEAFF. DNA of the CDR3: TGCGCCGGCAGCTCTGGATCGACAGGGAACACTGAAGCTTTCTTT.

J is TRBJ2-3 and V is TRBV11-3, with D perhaps assigned TRBD1 or TRBD2 (6 bases each). The length of the CDR3 is 13 residues. V lost 5 bases and J 4 bases, leaving 10 bases between the germline ends. The germline CDR1 and CDR2 sequences are SGHNT and YENEEA. CDR3 in amino acids: CASSPGASDTQYF. CDR3 DNA sequence: TGTGCCAGCAGCCCGGGGGCATCAGATACGCAGTATTTT.

To note about this clonotype: One base away lies a much larger clone, so this may be a sequencing read error. The chain joins TRBV6-6 to TRBJ2-5, with 7 bases matching TRBD2. Germline V gene data show CDR1 as MNHNY and CDR2 as SVGAGI (reference sequence). The CDR3 has 13 residues. CDR3 protein: CARSHGAGALGYF. The CDR3, as DNA: TGTGCCCGCAGCCACGGGGCGGGAGCTTTGGGGTACTTC.